The sequence of this TCR beta chain was determined in a study of spatial heterogeneity in lung cancer. Study-level information: Raw reads contained each unique TCR and UMI combination more than ten times on average. Whole-study findings and limits: One measure, the expanded intratumoral alpha and beta TCR count, tracked tumor mutation counts.

Every cDNA TCR molecule received its own unique molecular identifier. Each CDR3 protein is one row after TCRdb ran MiXCR on the 5' RACE reads. The repertoire holds approximately 6,000 distinct CDR3 sequences, with around an eighth as singletons. Time point specified: sample taken at primary tumor resection. In each case, whole RNA from tumor, nontumor lung or frozen PBMC was sequenced unsorted. This clonotype was observed at least ten times. Its antigen is currently unknown. V was shortened by 1 base and J by 4 bases, with 10 bases between the two germline ends. This CDR3 spans 14 amino acids. Germline V gene sequence: CDR1 SQVTM, CDR2 ANQGSEA.

This sequence joins TRBV29-1 and TRBJ2-2, with no clear D. This sequence was found in a female donor with early-stage non-small cell lung cancer. The sequencing used lung tumor tissue, collected at surgery. The CDR3 protein is CSVEAGSITGELFF. CDR3 nucleotides: TGCAGCGTTGAAGCCGGATCTATCACCGGGGAGCTGTTTTTT.